These 31 T cell receptor beta chains originate from one sample sequenced in a study of CD8+ T cells in alopecia areata. RNA extraction and reverse transcription yielded cDNA as sequencing template. Using immunoSEQ multiplex PCR, the repertoire was profiled, and TCRdb retains in-frame clones only, with some absent. The sample contains approximately 82,000 clones, roughly 51% of which appear only once. Material for sequencing was NKG2D-high CD8+ T cells sorted from blood. These receptors all stem from a human donor with alopecia areata.

The sample holds a few counts of this clone. DNA for the CDR3: TGTGCCTGGACCTCCCCCGGGGTAATCACAGATACGCAGTATTTT. This sequence encodes CAWTSPGVITDTQYF. The rearrangement links TRBV30 to TRBJ2-3, with D possibly TRBD2 on 5 matching bases. Trimming took 4 bases from V and 2 from J, leaving 16 bases between them. CDR1 is GTSNPN and CDR2 is SVGIG in the germline V gene (reference sequence). The CDR3 sequence is 15 residues long.

This clone occurred a few times. The rearrangement uses TRBV29-1 and TRBJ2-7; tentative D call: TRBD2 (6 bases). From germline, CDR1 is SQVTM and CDR2 ANQGSEA. This CDR3 has 12 amino acids. V was trimmed by 3 bases and J by 1 base, leaving 7 bases between them. The CDR3 DNA reads as TGCAGCGTTGATGGGAGGTCCTACGAGCAGTACTTC. It codes for CSVDGRSYEQYF.

The chain employs TRBV7-9 and TRBJ2-2; either TRBD1 or TRBD2 may supply D (5 bases each). The germline CDR1 and CDR2 sequences are SEHNR and FQNEAQ (reference sequence). The V end lost 4 bases, the J end lost 4 bases, and 13 bases lay between the germline ends. The CDR3 runs to 15 residues. CDR3 residues: CASSSLPGSTGELFF. CDR3 DNA: TGTGCCAGCAGCTCTTTACCAGGGAGCACCGGGGAGCTGTTTTTT.

This clone has more than one count but fewer than ten. V usage is TRBV28 and J usage is TRBJ2-7; 9 nucleotides agree with TRBD1. V shed 5 bases, J shed 4 bases, and the junction held 6 bases outside the gene matches. The CDR3 consists of 14 residues. Germline values: CDR1 MDHEN, CDR2 SYDVKM. The CDR3 loop is CASSPDRGAYEQYF. CDR3 nucleotides: TGTGCCAGCAGTCCGGACAGGGGCGCGTACGAGCAGTACTTC.

The V and J genes are TRBV4-2 and TRBJ1-5; the D is unclear. The CDR3 length is 14 residues. The germline V gene has CDR1 LGHNA and CDR2 YNFKEQ. V lost 1 base and J 5 bases, leaving 9 bases between the germline ends. CDR3 protein: CASSQVQIDQPQHF. The CDR3 region has the DNA TGTGCCAGCAGCCAAGTGCAGATTGATCAGCCCCAGCATTTT.

V usage is TRBV5-4 and J usage is TRBJ2-7, with D perhaps TRBD1 (5 bases). The CDR3 is 14 amino acids. V was trimmed by 0 bases and J by 2 bases, leaving 9 bases between them. Looked up from germline, CDR1 is SGHNT and CDR2 is YYREEE (reference sequence). The CDR3: CASSLDTGTYEQYF. DNA of the CDR3: TGTGCCAGCAGCTTGGATACAGGTACCTACGAGCAGTACTTC.

The chain employs TRBV5-1 and TRBJ2-2, with D perhaps matching TRBD2 (5 bases). V dropped 4 bases and J dropped 4 bases, with 8 bases sitting between them. Germline loops: CDR1 SGHRS, CDR2 YFSETQ. The CDR3 is 13 residues long. The CDR3 DNA follows: TGCGCCAGCAGCCCGGACTCCACCGGGGAGCTGTTTTTT. It yields the protein CASSPDSTGELFF.

This clone was counted only a few times. The CDR3 loop reads CSVEDHRAGVDYGYTF. The CDR3 DNA is TGCAGCGTTGAAGATCATCGTGCAGGGGTTGACTATGGCTACACCTTC. This sequence joins TRBV29-1 and TRBJ1-2; a weak D match, TRBD1 (6 bases). The CDR3 spans 16 residues. Germline V lookup: CDR1 SQVTM, CDR2 ANQGSEA. Trimming removed 0 bases from V and 3 bases from J, with 17 bases in between.

The chain joins TRBV7-9 to TRBJ2-3; D is possibly TRBD1 or TRBD2 (6 bases each). V dropped 5 bases and J dropped 0 bases, with 15 bases sitting between them. CDR1 and CDR2 (germline): SEHNR, FQNEAQ (reference sequence). The CDR3 covers 16 residues. Here the CDR3 reads CASSTGAGPSTDTQYF. CDR3 nucleotide sequence: TGTGCCAGCAGCACGGGGGCGGGGCCCAGCACAGATACGCAGTATTTT.

This rearrangement joins TRBV29-1 to TRBJ2-1; maybe TRBD2 (5 bases). Trimming removed 7 bases from V and 8 bases from J, with 18 bases in between. The V gene's germline CDR1 is SQVTM and CDR2 ANQGSEA. The CDR3 is made up of 13 amino acids. As DNA, the CDR3 is TGCAGCGGTCTCGATACTAGTATCTATGAGCAGTTCTTC. Translating it yields CSGLDTSIYEQFF.

This chain connects TRBV4-3 to TRBJ1-2, with a tentative D call TRBD1 (6 bases). The CDR3 covers 14 residues. V was shortened by 7 bases and J by 6 bases, with 18 bases between the two germline ends. Germline CDR1 is LGHNA and CDR2 is YSLEER. CDR3 residues: CASTPARGVNGYTF. The CDR3 DNA follows: TGCGCCAGCACCCCCGCCAGGGGAGTAAATGGCTACACCTTC.

This rearrangement joins TRBV15 to TRBJ1-5, with TRBD1 as a possible D gene (6 bases). Trimming left V 1 base short and J 6 bases short, with 16 bases between. Germline CDR1 is LNHNV and CDR2 is YYDKDF (reference sequence). This CDR3 has 16 residues. Written as DNA, the CDR3 is TGTGCCACCAGCAGAGGGTCGGGGGCGAGAAGTCAGCCCCAGCATTTT. Protein product: CATSRGSGARSQPQHF.

The chain uses TRBV27 and TRBJ2-2; the D is unclear. The V end lost 3 bases, the J end lost 9 bases, and 2 bases lay between the germline ends. Germline V CDR1 and CDR2: MNHEY, SMNVEV (reference sequence). The CDR3 has 10 residues. The CDR3 DNA sequence: TGTGCCAGCAGTTTCCGGGAGCTGTTTTTT. The encoded protein is CASSFRELFF.

This clone was seen a handful of times. J is TRBJ2-7 and V is TRBV23-1, with a tentative D call TRBD2 (6 bases). TRBV23-1 is recorded as an ORF, its role being uncertain. The CDR3 has 13 residues. CDR3 protein: CSIGTRSSYEQYF. Here the CDR3 DNA reads TGCAGTATAGGGACTCGCAGCTCCTACGAGCAGTACTTC.

CDR3 sequence reads: CSVARPNTGELFF. The CDR3 coding sequence is TGCAGCGTTGCAAGACCGAACACCGGGGAGCTGTTTTTT. The chain couples TRBV29-1 to TRBJ2-2; D is uncertain. The V gene lost 4 bases and the J gene lost 0 bases, with 6 bases spanning the gap. The CDR3 length is 13 residues. CDR1 is SQVTM and CDR2 is ANQGSEA in the germline V gene.

The chain combines TRBV29-1 with TRBJ1-1, with TRBD1 identical over 11 bases. After removal of 6 bases from V and 6 bases from J, the junction contained 6 bases not matched to a gene. This CDR3 has 13 amino acids. Germline CDR1 reads SQVTM; CDR2 reads ANQGSEA. CDR3 nucleotide sequence: TGCAGCGTGGACAGGGGGCTGGCTCCTGAAGCTTTCTTT. Residues: CSVDRGLAPEAFF.

The chain carries TRBV30 and TRBJ2-7; the D call may be TRBD1 or TRBD2 (5 bases each). CDR3 length: 13 residues. Trimming pared 3 bases from V and 5 bases from J, leaving 14 bases between. Germline V gene lookup returns CDR1 GTSNPN and CDR2 SVGIG (reference sequence). The DNA of the CDR3 is TGTGCCTGGAGGTGGCCATGGGGGAACGAGCAGTACTTC. Protein: CAWRWPWGNEQYF. The full variable domain, with the rest looked up from reference TRBV30 and TRBJ2-7, is SQTIHQWPATLVQPVGSPLSLECTVEGTSNPNLYWYRQAAGRGLQLLFYSVGIGQISSEVPQNLSASRPQDRQFILSSKKLLLSDSGFYLCAWRWPWGNEQYFGPGTRLTVT.

V usage is TRBV28 and J usage is TRBJ2-1, with D hard to call. There are 12 residues in the CDR3. CDR1 and CDR2 from the germline V gene are MDHEN and SYDVKM. V lost 6 bases to trimming and J lost 1 base, with 4 bases between them. The CDR3 sequence: CASSESYNEQFF. The DNA for the CDR3 is TGTGCCAGCAGCGAGTCCTACAATGAGCAGTTCTTC.

In this sample, this clone turned up a few times. This chain connects TRBV7-9 to TRBJ2-7; the match to TRBD1 covers 7 bases. Germline CDR1 and CDR2: SEHNR and FQNEAQ (reference sequence). With 5 bases clipped from V and 5 bases from J, the junction kept 12 bases outside the gene matches. This CDR3 has 15 amino acids. The CDR3 DNA follows: TGTGCCAGCAGCGGATTCCGACAGGGTTTGAACGAGCAGTACTTC. It specifies CASSGFRQGLNEQYF. The full variable domain, rest sourced from reference TRBV7-9 and TRBJ2-7, is DTGVSQNPRHKITKRGQNVTFRCDPISEHNRLYWYRQTLGQGPEFLTYFQNEAQLEKSRLLSDRFSAERPKGSFSTLEIQRTEQGDSAMYLCASSGFRQGLNEQYFGPGTRLTVT.

The V call is TRBV6-6, the J call TRBJ2-2, with 7 bases that match TRBD2. Per germline, CDR1 MNHNY and CDR2 SVGAGI (reference sequence). The trim removed 10 bases at V and 5 bases at J, leaving 10 bases unmatched. The CDR3 covers 14 residues. Here the CDR3 DNA reads TGTGCCACCCCTCGAAGGGAGGGGACCGGGGAGCTGTTTTTT. It yields the protein CATPRREGTGELFF.

There are a few counts of this clone. The genes are TRBV29-1 and TRBJ1-2; 8 nucleotides agree with TRBD1. V gave up 0 bases and J gave up 3 bases; unmatched junction bases: 9. The germline CDR1 and CDR2 sequences are SQVTM and ANQGSEA. CDR3 size: 16 residues. The CDR3 DNA reads TGCAGCGTTGAAGATCCCATAGGGACAGGAGACTATGGCTACACCTTC. Its protein is CSVEDPIGTGDYGYTF.

This rearrangement joins TRBV5-6 to TRBJ2-2; D unclear. The CDR3 contains 13 residues. V was pared by 4 bases and J by 4 bases, with 8 bases between. In germline, CDR1 is SGHDT, CDR2 YYEEEE. The CDR3 is CASSTTSTGELFF. The CDR3 DNA reads as TGTGCCAGCAGCACGACTTCCACCGGGGAGCTGTTTTTT.

This clone was seen more than once but under ten times. The chain has TRBV4-3 and TRBJ2-1, with D tentatively TRBD2 (5 bases). This CDR3 comprises 13 residues. The ends were cut back, 2 bases at V and 9 bases at J, with 11 bases in the middle. In germline, CDR1 is LGHNA, CDR2 YSLEER. CDR3 nucleotides: TGCGCCAGCAGCCAACTACTAGTCAGTGAGCAGTTCTTC. Its protein is CASSQLLVSEQFF.

This chain links TRBV4-3 with TRBJ2-7; maybe TRBD1 (7 bases). The germline gives CDR1 LGHNA, CDR2 YSLEER. The V end lost 1 base, the J end lost 6 bases, and 16 bases lay between the germline ends. The CDR3 has 15 amino acids. The CDR3 is CASSQAAGGGFEQYF. In DNA form, the CDR3 reads TGCGCCAGCAGCCAAGCGGCAGGGGGAGGTTTCGAGCAGTACTTC.

This chain joins TRBV5-1 and TRBJ2-1; D call uncertain. The germline V and J ends were trimmed by 2 bases and 4 bases, with 13 bases remaining between them. The CDR3 has 15 residues. The V gene's germline CDR1 is SGHRS and CDR2 YFSETQ. CDR3 DNA: TGCGCCAGCAGCTTCATCGGCACGTTATACAATGAGCAGTTCTTC. It specifies CASSFIGTLYNEQFF.

The V call is TRBV4-3, the J call TRBJ2-1; D is possibly TRBD2 (6 bases). The CDR3 covers 15 residues. Germline V CDR1 and CDR2: LGHNA, YSLEER. The V end was cut by 1 base, the J end by 1 base, with 8 bases between. CDR3 sequence: CASSQGRESYNEQFF. The CDR3 DNA reads as TGCGCCAGCAGCCAAGGTCGGGAGTCCTACAATGAGCAGTTCTTC.

This clone was detected only a few times. The chain links TRBV5-4 to TRBJ2-5, with D hard to call. Trimming stripped 4 bases from V and 3 bases from J, with 7 bases between. Germline CDR1 and CDR2: SGHNT and YYREEE (reference sequence). The CDR3 extends over 12 amino acids. The DNA of the CDR3 is TGTGCCAGCAGCCGTAATGAAGAGACCCAGTACTTC. This sequence encodes CASSRNEETQYF.

The chain has TRBV29-1 and TRBJ2-7, with 7 positions matching TRBD2. V gave up 0 bases and J gave up 3 bases; unmatched junction bases: 8. This CDR3 spans 15 amino acids. Germline V CDR1 and CDR2: SQVTM, ANQGSEA. The CDR3: CSVEDETSANYEQYF. The CDR3 DNA is TGCAGCGTTGAAGACGAAACTAGCGCGAACTACGAGCAGTACTTC.

The chain is built from TRBV7-9 and TRBJ2-5; D is possibly TRBD1 (6 bases). Germline V gene lookup returns CDR1 SEHNR and CDR2 FQNEAQ (reference sequence). V shed 10 bases and J shed 2 bases, with 17 bases lying between them. There are 14 residues in the CDR3. In nucleotides, the CDR3 is TGTGCCACCTTGGTGACGGACAGTCAAGAGACCCAGTACTTC. Translating gives CATLVTDSQETQYF.

This clone was picked up a small number of times. This chain joins TRBV28 and TRBJ2-5; TRBD1 aligns across 9 bases. Germline V gene sequence: CDR1 MDHEN, CDR2 SYDVKM. CDR3 length: 17 residues. Trimming took 5 bases from V and 9 from J; bases not matched to a gene: 19. As DNA, the CDR3 is TGTGCCAGCAGTCCTCTTTTTCGGACAGGGGTAAAGTGGGCCCAGTACTTC. As protein: CASSPLFRTGVKWAQYF.

The chain combines TRBV5-6 with TRBJ2-7, with a possible D match to TRBD1 (5 bases). Germline V CDR1 and CDR2: SGHDT, YYEEEE. The CDR3 runs 12 residues. V shed 2 bases and J shed 7 bases, with 10 bases lying between them. The DNA for the CDR3 is TGTGCCAGCAGCTTTGTAGGGGATGAGCAGTACTTC. This encodes CASSFVGDEQYF.